This T cell receptor (beta chain) is drawn from a study of regulatory and conventional T cells in RAG deficiency. TCRdb's table, derived via immunoSEQ multiplex PCR, lists solely in-frame clones and lacks some. The table shows 2,500 to 3,000 clones, with around four fifths occurring only once. A remark on this clone: Its antigen is currently unknown.

Overall study findings and caveats: Compared with controls, unique Treg TCR beta sequences dropped about 110-fold in Omenn syndrome and CID/AS. Control T-cell subsets had markedly higher Shannon entropy and lower Simpson indices than RAG-deficient patients. Omenn patients showed >80% Treg-Tconv overlap and shorter CDR3 lengths.

Blood CD4+ CD25-low CD127-high conventional T cells supplied the genomic DNA template. The eight patients with RAG deficiency had SCID (one), Omenn syndrome (two), or CID/atypical SCID (five). Input material: CD4+ effector T cells sorted from blood. The sequence derives from a human donor with RAG deficiency presenting as severe combined immunodeficiency.

The CDR3 region has the DNA TGCGCCAGCAGCATCGACACCAGCTCCTACAATGAGCAGTTCTTC. This gives the protein CASSIDTSSYNEQFF. The chain recombines TRBV5-1 with TRBJ2-1; D is uncertain. V lost 4 bases to trimming and J lost 0 bases, with 11 bases between them. The CDR3 is 15 residues long. Germline V gives CDR1 SGHRS, CDR2 YFSETQ.